This entry lists 15 T cell receptor beta chains sequenced from one sample in a study of OX40 agonist ivuxolimab in advanced cancers. Repertoires were generated with immunoSEQ multiplex PCR, while TCRdb's copy carries only in-frame clones and drops some. The repertoire includes nearly 65,000 clones, about 91% of them detected once, and over 3.5% sits in the top ten. Sequencing was performed on CD4+ or CD8+ T cells sorted from blood, taken in a trial of the OX40 agonist ivuxolimab. The receptor set was obtained from an adult with an advanced solid tumor such as melanoma, head and neck, liver or kidney cancer.

This chain links TRBV30 with TRBJ1-1; no firm D call. Germline V lookup: CDR1 GTSNPN, CDR2 SVGIG (reference sequence). Trimming took 7 bases from V and 1 from J, leaving 7 bases between them. This CDR3 is 11 amino acids long. As DNA, the CDR3 is TGTGCCTCGGCTCGGAACACTGAAGCTTTCTTT. This codes for CASARNTEAFF.

In its sample, this clone was seen a few times. The genes are TRBV19 and TRBJ2-2; 10 bases map to TRBD2. V was pared by 6 bases and J by 7 bases, with 8 bases of the junction left unmatched. CDR1 and CDR2 (germline): LNHDA, SQIVND (reference sequence). CDR3 length: 15 amino acids. CDR3 loop: CASRAAGGPYGELFF. The CDR3 DNA follows: TGTGCCAGTAGGGCAGCGGGAGGGCCGTACGGGGAGCTGTTTTTT.

This clone was found once. The chain employs TRBV15 and TRBJ2-7; TRBD1 is a possible D gene (5 bases). The CDR3 sequence is 13 residues long. Germline loops: CDR1 LNHNV, CDR2 YYDKDF (reference sequence). V dropped 3 bases and J dropped 3 bases, with 9 bases sitting between them. Here the CDR3 DNA reads TGTGCCACCAGCAGGTTCAGGGACTACGAGCAGTACGTC. Encoded protein: CATSRFRDYEQYV.

This rearrangement joins TRBV6-5 to TRBJ2-5, with D unresolved. Germline-derived CDR1 and CDR2 are MNHEY and SVGAGI. Trimming took off 1 base at V and 5 bases at J, with 11 bases between the two ends. The CDR3 has 14 amino acids. This chain's CDR3 is CASSYYRPVETQYF. CDR3 nucleotide sequence: TGTGCCAGCAGTTACTATCGACCCGTTGAGACCCAGTACTTC.

This clone was seen only once. The rearrangement links TRBV7-2 to TRBJ2-1; D gene ambiguous. The germline V gene encodes CDR1 SGHTA and CDR2 FQGNSA. V was shortened by 7 bases and J by 5 bases, with 6 bases between the two germline ends. The CDR3 has 11 residues. Here the CDR3 reads CASNPNNEQFF. CDR3 coding DNA: TGTGCCAGCAATCCAAACAATGAGCAGTTCTTC.

The CDR3 spells CASSWGLAGGEYF. For the CDR3, the DNA is TGTGCCAGCAGCTGGGGACTAGCGGGAGGAGAGTACTTC. The rearrangement joins TRBV11-2 to TRBJ2-7, with 15 positions matching TRBD2. The CDR3 contains 13 residues. Losses at the gene ends were 4 bases for V and 11 bases for J; bases not matched to a gene: 3. Looked up from germline, CDR1 is SGHAT and CDR2 is FQNNGV.

The chain links TRBV2 to TRBJ1-2; 8 bases line up with TRBD1. The V gene's germline CDR1 is SNHLY and CDR2 FYNNEI. Trimming removed 6 bases from V and 1 base from J; junction bases left unmatched: 7. The length of the CDR3 is 15 residues. The CDR3 DNA sequence: TGTGCCAGCAGAGCCGGACAGGGAGTTAACTATGGCTACACCTTC. Its translation is CASRAGQGVNYGYTF.

This clone has only a few counts. This chain uses TRBV5-4 with TRBJ1-1, with no clear D. Germline V CDR1 and CDR2: SGHNT, YYREEE (reference sequence). The CDR3 consists of 14 residues. The germline V and J ends were trimmed by 6 bases and 3 bases, with 15 bases remaining between them. CDR3 loop: CASTLSSYDTEAFF. CDR3 nucleotide sequence: TGTGCCAGCACCCTATCGTCGTACGACACTGAAGCTTTCTTT.

V gene TRBV27 combines with J gene TRBJ1-5, with 9 bases identical to TRBD1. V lost 5 bases to trimming and J lost 11 bases; unmatched junction nucleotides: 7. CDR3 length: 13 residues. Germline lookup yields CDR1 MNHEY and CDR2 SMNVEV (reference sequence). The CDR3 sequence: CASSPGQGSAQHF. As DNA, the CDR3 is TGTGCCAGCAGTCCGGGACAGGGCTCGGCCCAGCATTTT.

The chain recombines TRBV6-1 with TRBJ2-7; tentative D call: TRBD2 (5 bases). The V end lost 3 bases, the J end lost 2 bases, and 11 bases lay between the germline ends. Germline-derived CDR1 and CDR2 are MNHNS and SASEGT. The CDR3 sequence is 14 residues long. The CDR3 sequence is CASSDLRVAYEQYF. In nucleotides, the CDR3 is TGTGCCAGCAGTGATCTGAGGGTAGCCTACGAGCAGTACTTC.

This clone has only one observation. The J gene is TRBJ2-2, the V gene TRBV19, with a possible D match to TRBD1 (5 bases). The CDR3 covers 13 residues. V lost 6 bases, J lost 6 bases, and 11 bases lay in between. Germline V gives CDR1 LNHDA, CDR2 SQIVND (reference sequence). Here the CDR3 DNA reads TGTGCCAGTAGCCTCACAGGTTCCGGGGAGCTGTTTTTT. The encoded protein is CASSLTGSGELFF. The complete variable domain, with remaining parts taken from reference TRBV19 and TRBJ2-2, reads DGGITQSPKYLFRKEGQNVTLSCEQNLNHDAMYWYRQDPGQGLRLIYYSQIVNDFQKGDIAEGYSVSREKKESFPLTVTSAQKNPTAFYLCASSLTGSGELFFGEGSRLTVL.

The CDR3 coding sequence is TGTGCCAGCAGTTACCAGGACCAAATTAACACCGGGGAGCTGTTTTTT. As protein: CASSYQDQINTGELFF. The V call is TRBV6-5, the J call TRBJ2-2; D unresolved. The CDR3 totals 16 residues. Germline CDR1 is MNHEY and CDR2 is SVGAGI. Deletions cut 2 bases from V and 2 bases from J, with 12 bases between.

V is TRBV28 and J is TRBJ1-1; no clear D. V was trimmed by 3 bases and J by 4 bases, leaving 9 bases between them. Germline CDR1 reads MDHEN; CDR2 reads SYDVKM. CDR3 length: 13 amino acids. CDR3 DNA: TGTGCCAGCAGTTTTGCGGGAGGCACTGAAGCTTTCTTT. Encoded protein: CASSFAGGTEAFF.

The V gene is TRBV11-2, the J gene TRBJ1-4; TRBD1 agrees at 7 bases. V gave up 6 bases and J gave up 3 bases; unmatched junction bases: 13. Looked up from germline, CDR1 is SGHAT and CDR2 is FQNNGV. The CDR3 totals 17 residues. In DNA, the CDR3 is TGTGCCAGCAGAGGGAGACAGGGAGGGGTCCCTAATGAAAAACTGTTTTTT. It codes for CASRGRQGGVPNEKLFF.

The chain combines TRBV11-2 with TRBJ2-5; 12 bases match TRBD2. Trimming at V came to 5 bases and at J to 3 bases, leaving 7 bases not matched to a gene. This CDR3 is built from 16 residues. Germline-derived CDR1 and CDR2 are SGHAT and FQNNGV. Here the CDR3 DNA reads TGTGCCAGCAGCCACCGACTAGCGGGAGTGGAAGAGACCCAGTACTTC. Its translation is CASSHRLAGVEETQYF.